This T cell receptor (beta chain) is from a study of T cells in Graves' hyperthyroidism and ophthalmopathy. Across the whole study: Peripheral blood was drawn at first diagnosis, prior to all treatment.

TCR beta CDR3 sequences were amplified from RNA transcripts. Researchers ran a first-round RT-PCR on the TCR CDR3 using the HTBI primer set. TCRdb called the multiplex PCR reads again in MiXCR, with one record for every CDR3 protein. The sample has approximately 300,000 distinct CDR3 sequences; approximately 19% are singletons. The germline V gene encodes CDR1 SGHRS and CDR2 YFSETQ. The CDR3 extends over 14 amino acids. V lost 3 bases and J lost 14; bases outside the gene matches: 14. Only a few counts were recorded for this clonotype. Those patients with uncontrolled infection, other autoimmune disease, pregnancy or lactation were excluded.

Specimen: blood. The origin of this receptor is a man aged 50-60 years with Graves' ophthalmopathy. This chain links TRBV5-1 with TRBJ2-5, with TRBD1 matching 9 bases. The CDR3 DNA reads TGCGCCAGCAGCTCTAGCCGGGTGGGGGACAGGGATTACTTC. Amino acids: CASSSSRVGDRDYF.